These T cell receptor beta chains were read from a single sample in a study of CD8 T cells in cerebrospinal fluid in Alzheimer's disease. TCRdb re-called the 10x single-cell sequencing reads and catalogs CDR3 proteins one per entry, DNA excluded. The sample data list 900 to 1,500 distinct CDR3 sequences. Sequenced material: cerebrospinal fluid. The receptor source for this set is a human donor in good health. The CDR3 runs from the conserved cysteine through the conserved F or W. Fields, in order: CDR3 protein, V gene, J gene, clone size. The size entry is marked missing in some rows and otherwise reads once, few, many or a size class.

cdr3_aa: CSAIRARGYGYTF
v_call: TRBV20-1
j_call: TRBJ1-2
clone_size: large

cdr3_aa: CASSRGQGVTYEQYF
v_call: TRBV27
j_call: TRBJ2-7
clone_size: medium-sized

cdr3_aa: CASSGTVGETQYF
v_call: TRBV2
j_call: TRBJ2-5
clone_size: NA

cdr3_aa: CASSSSDRATNEKLFF
v_call: TRBV28
j_call: TRBJ1-4
clone_size: medium-sized

cdr3_aa: CASSPGAAEKLFF
v_call: TRBV6-1
j_call: TRBJ1-4
clone_size: medium-sized

cdr3_aa: CASSRPGQTYEQYF
v_call: TRBV5-6
j_call: TRBJ2-7
clone_size: medium-sized

cdr3_aa: CASSFGEGRTSETQYF
v_call: TRBV5-1
j_call: TRBJ2-5
clone_size: medium-sized

cdr3_aa: CASIQGMNTEAFF
v_call: TRBV28
j_call: TRBJ1-1
clone_size: large

cdr3_aa: CASSSQGWPEKLFF
v_call: TRBV19
j_call: TRBJ1-4
clone_size: NA

cdr3_aa: CASSSQGASNEQYF
v_call: TRBV27
j_call: TRBJ2-7
clone_size: medium-sized

cdr3_aa: CASSNGGADTQYF
v_call: TRBV19
j_call: TRBJ2-3
clone_size: NA

cdr3_aa: CSASEDPYEQYF
v_call: TRBV20-1
j_call: TRBJ2-7
clone_size: medium-sized

cdr3_aa: CSASQGNTEAFF
v_call: TRBV20-1
j_call: TRBJ1-1
clone_size: NA

cdr3_aa: CASSVEDSSLYEKLFF
v_call: TRBV5-1
j_call: TRBJ1-4
clone_size: medium-sized

cdr3_aa: CASSFTAGDEKLFF
v_call: TRBV28
j_call: TRBJ1-4
clone_size: medium-sized

cdr3_aa: CASNTLTPRGNEQFF
v_call: TRBV28
j_call: TRBJ2-1
clone_size: medium-sized

cdr3_aa: CASMVGRGKTEAFF
v_call: TRBV2
j_call: TRBJ1-1
clone_size: medium-sized

cdr3_aa: CASSQETVIVVAGPCEQFF
v_call: TRBV4-1
j_call: TRBJ2-1
clone_size: NA

cdr3_aa: CASSVEGWETQYF
v_call: TRBV5-4
j_call: TRBJ2-5
clone_size: medium-sized

cdr3_aa: CASSQLGAALNTEAFF
v_call: TRBV4-2
j_call: TRBJ1-1
clone_size: NA

cdr3_aa: CATESSGRSPKQYF
v_call: TRBV24-1
j_call: TRBJ2-7
clone_size: medium-sized

cdr3_aa: CASSRPGTQETQYF
v_call: TRBV6-2/TRBV6-3
j_call: TRBJ2-5
clone_size: medium-sized

cdr3_aa: CSAPPTGQGVNEQFF
v_call: TRBV20-1
j_call: TRBJ2-1
clone_size: medium-sized

cdr3_aa: CASSLGSGRARVYNEQFF
v_call: TRBV5-4
j_call: TRBJ2-1
clone_size: NA

cdr3_aa: CASSLWGESNQPQHF
v_call: TRBV7-8
j_call: TRBJ1-5
clone_size: NA

cdr3_aa: CASSRTGGQPQHF
v_call: TRBV27
j_call: TRBJ1-5
clone_size: NA

cdr3_aa: CASSLGRQAYEQYF
v_call: TRBV13
j_call: TRBJ2-7
clone_size: large

cdr3_aa: CASRNRGETQYF
v_call: TRBV2
j_call: TRBJ2-5
clone_size: medium-sized

cdr3_aa: CASSLGTGTDEQYF
v_call: TRBV7-9
j_call: TRBJ2-7
clone_size: large

cdr3_aa: CSAVALAGVSRETQYF
v_call: TRBV20-1
j_call: TRBJ2-5
clone_size: medium-sized

cdr3_aa: CASSVATGTGGGSQETQYF
v_call: TRBV9
j_call: TRBJ2-5
clone_size: medium-sized

cdr3_aa: CASSSGYGTDTQYF
v_call: TRBV7-9
j_call: TRBJ2-3
clone_size: large

cdr3_aa: CASSQDGRGGYTF
v_call: TRBV3-1
j_call: TRBJ1-2
clone_size: medium-sized

cdr3_aa: CASSSDGTGSNEQFF
v_call: TRBV13
j_call: TRBJ2-1
clone_size: NA

cdr3_aa: CASSLVNVSTYNEQFF
v_call: TRBV7-6
j_call: TRBJ2-1
clone_size: NA

cdr3_aa: CAISDLGGLQETQYF
v_call: TRBV10-3
j_call: TRBJ2-5
clone_size: large

cdr3_aa: CASSLSGNPGNEQFF
v_call: TRBV7-8
j_call: TRBJ2-1
clone_size: large

cdr3_aa: CASSSTSIPNTYGTEAFF
v_call: TRBV6-6
j_call: TRBJ1-1
clone_size: large

cdr3_aa: CASSVGTGSGNTIYF
v_call: TRBV2
j_call: TRBJ1-3
clone_size: medium-sized

cdr3_aa: CAISSRTSGRYETQYF
v_call: TRBV10-3
j_call: TRBJ2-5
clone_size: NA

cdr3_aa: CASSSRGNLAKNIQYF
v_call: TRBV28
j_call: TRBJ2-4
clone_size: medium-sized

cdr3_aa: CASSNDRGYGYTF
v_call: TRBV27
j_call: TRBJ1-2
clone_size: medium-sized

cdr3_aa: CASSERAGKETQYF
v_call: TRBV2
j_call: TRBJ2-5
clone_size: medium-sized